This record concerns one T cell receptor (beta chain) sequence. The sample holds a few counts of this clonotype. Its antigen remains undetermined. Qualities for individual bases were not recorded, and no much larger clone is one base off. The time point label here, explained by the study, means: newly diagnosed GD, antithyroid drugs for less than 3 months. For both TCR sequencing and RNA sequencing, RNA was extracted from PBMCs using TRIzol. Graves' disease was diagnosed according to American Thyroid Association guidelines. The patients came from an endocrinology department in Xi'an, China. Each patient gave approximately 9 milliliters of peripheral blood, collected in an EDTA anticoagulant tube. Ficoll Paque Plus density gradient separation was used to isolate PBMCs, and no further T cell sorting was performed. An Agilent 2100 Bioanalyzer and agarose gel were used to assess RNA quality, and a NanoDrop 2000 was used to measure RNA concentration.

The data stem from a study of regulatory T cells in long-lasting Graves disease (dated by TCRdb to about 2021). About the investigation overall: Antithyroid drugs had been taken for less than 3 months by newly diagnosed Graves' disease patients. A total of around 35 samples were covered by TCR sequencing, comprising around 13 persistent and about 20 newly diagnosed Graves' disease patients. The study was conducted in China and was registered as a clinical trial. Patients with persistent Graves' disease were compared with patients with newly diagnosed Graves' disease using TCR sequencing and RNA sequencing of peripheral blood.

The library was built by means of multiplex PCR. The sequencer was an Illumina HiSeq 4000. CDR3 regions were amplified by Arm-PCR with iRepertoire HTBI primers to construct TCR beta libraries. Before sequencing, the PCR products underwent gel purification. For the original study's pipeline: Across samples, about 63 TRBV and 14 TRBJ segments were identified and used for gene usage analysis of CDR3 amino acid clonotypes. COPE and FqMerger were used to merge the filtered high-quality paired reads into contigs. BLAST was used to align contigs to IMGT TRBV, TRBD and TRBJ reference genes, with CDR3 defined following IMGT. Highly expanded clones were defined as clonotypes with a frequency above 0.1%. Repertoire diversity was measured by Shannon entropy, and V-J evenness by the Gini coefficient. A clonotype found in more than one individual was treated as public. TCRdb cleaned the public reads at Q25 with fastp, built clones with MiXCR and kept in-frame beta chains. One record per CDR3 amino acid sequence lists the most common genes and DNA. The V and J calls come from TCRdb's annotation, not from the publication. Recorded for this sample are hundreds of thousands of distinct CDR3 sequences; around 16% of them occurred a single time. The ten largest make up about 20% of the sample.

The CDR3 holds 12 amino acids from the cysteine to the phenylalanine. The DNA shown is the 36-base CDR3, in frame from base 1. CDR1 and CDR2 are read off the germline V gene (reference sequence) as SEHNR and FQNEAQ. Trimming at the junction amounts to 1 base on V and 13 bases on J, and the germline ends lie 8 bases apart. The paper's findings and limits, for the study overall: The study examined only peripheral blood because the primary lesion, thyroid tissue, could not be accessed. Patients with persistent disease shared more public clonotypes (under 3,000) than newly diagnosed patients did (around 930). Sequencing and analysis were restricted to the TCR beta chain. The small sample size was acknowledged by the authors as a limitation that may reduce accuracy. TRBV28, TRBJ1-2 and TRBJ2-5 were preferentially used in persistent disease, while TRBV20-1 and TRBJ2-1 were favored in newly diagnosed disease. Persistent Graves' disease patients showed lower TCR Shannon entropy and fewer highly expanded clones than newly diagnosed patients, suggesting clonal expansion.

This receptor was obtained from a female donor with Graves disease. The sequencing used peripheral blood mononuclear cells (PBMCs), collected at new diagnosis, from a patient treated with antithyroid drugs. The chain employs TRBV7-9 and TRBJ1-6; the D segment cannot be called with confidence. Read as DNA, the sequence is TGTGCCAGCAGCTTAGATGGTTCGCCCCTCCACTTT. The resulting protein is CASSLDGSPLHF.